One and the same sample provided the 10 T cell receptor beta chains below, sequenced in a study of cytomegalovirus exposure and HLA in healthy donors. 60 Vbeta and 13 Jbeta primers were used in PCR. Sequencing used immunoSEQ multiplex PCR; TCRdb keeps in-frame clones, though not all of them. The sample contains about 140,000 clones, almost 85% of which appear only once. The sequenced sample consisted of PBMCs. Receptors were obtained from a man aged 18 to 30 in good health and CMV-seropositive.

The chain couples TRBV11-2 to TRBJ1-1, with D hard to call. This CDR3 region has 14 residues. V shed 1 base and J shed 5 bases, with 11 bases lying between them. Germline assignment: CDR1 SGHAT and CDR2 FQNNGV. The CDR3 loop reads CASSLVEVNTEAFF. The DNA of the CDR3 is TGTGCCAGCAGCTTAGTCGAGGTTAATACTGAAGCTTTCTTT.

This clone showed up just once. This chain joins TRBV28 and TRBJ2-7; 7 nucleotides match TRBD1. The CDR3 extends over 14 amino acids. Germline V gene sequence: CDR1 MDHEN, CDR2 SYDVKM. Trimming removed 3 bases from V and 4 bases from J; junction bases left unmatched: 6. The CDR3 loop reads CASSFLQGVYEQYF. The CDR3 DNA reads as TGTGCCAGCAGTTTTCTTCAGGGGGTGTACGAGCAGTACTTC.

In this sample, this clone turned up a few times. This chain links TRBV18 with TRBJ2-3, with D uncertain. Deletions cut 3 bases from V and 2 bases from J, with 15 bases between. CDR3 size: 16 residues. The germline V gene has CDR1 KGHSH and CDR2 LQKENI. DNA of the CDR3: TGTGCCAGCTCACCGTGGCTCGAGGCCGCCACAGATACGCAGTATTTT. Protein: CASSPWLEAATDTQYF.

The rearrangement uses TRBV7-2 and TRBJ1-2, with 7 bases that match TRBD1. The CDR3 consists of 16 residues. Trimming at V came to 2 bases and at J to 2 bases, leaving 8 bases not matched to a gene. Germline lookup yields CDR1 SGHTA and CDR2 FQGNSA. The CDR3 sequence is CASSLPQDRDNYGYTF. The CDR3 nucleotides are TGTGCCAGCAGCTTACCCCAAGACAGGGACAACTATGGCTACACCTTC.

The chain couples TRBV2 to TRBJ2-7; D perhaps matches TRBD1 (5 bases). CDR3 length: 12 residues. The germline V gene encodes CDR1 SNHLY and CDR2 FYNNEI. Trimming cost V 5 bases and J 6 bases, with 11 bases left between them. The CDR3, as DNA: TGTGCCAGCAGTAAGGACACCCTCGAGCAGTACTTC. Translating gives CASSKDTLEQYF.

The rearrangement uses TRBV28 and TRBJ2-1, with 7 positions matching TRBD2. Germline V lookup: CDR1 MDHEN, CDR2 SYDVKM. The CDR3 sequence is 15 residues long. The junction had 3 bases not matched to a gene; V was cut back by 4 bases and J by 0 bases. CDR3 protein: CASSSLASSYNEQFF. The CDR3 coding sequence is TGTGCCAGCAGTTCACTAGCGAGCTCCTACAATGAGCAGTTCTTC.

The DNA of the CDR3 is TGTGCCAGCTCACCACGGACAGAAAAAGCCTACGAGCAGTACTTC. Amino acid sequence: CASSPRTEKAYEQYF. This chain connects TRBV18 to TRBJ2-7; the D gene is possibly TRBD1 (6 bases). Trimming removed 1 base at V and 2 bases at J, with 12 bases between. There are 15 residues in the CDR3. Germline assignment: CDR1 KGHSH and CDR2 LQKENI. Based on the CDR3 plus reference TRBV18 and TRBJ2-7, the full variable domain is NAGVMQNPRHLVRRRGQEARLRCSPMKGHSHVYWYRQLPEEGLKFMVYLQKENIIDESGMPKERFSAEFPKEGPSILRIQQVVRGDSAAYFCASSPRTEKAYEQYFGPGTRLTVT.

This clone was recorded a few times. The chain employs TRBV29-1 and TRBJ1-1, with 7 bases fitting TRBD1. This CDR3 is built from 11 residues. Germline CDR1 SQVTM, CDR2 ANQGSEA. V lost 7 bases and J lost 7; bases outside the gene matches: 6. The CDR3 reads CSGYRGGEAFF. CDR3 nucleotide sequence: TGCAGCGGATACAGGGGTGGTGAAGCTTTCTTT.

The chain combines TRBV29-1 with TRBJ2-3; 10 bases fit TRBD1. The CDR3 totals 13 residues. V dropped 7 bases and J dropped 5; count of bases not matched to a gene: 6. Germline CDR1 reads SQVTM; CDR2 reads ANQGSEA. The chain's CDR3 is CSAGQGVRDTQYF. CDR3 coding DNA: TGCAGCGCTGGACAGGGGGTACGAGATACGCAGTATTTT.

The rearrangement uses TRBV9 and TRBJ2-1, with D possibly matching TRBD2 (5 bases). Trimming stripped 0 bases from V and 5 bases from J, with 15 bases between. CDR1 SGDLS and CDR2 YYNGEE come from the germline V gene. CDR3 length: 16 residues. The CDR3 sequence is CASSVAGVGVDNEQFF. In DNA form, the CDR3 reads TGTGCCAGCAGCGTAGCCGGAGTGGGAGTCGACAATGAGCAGTTCTTC.